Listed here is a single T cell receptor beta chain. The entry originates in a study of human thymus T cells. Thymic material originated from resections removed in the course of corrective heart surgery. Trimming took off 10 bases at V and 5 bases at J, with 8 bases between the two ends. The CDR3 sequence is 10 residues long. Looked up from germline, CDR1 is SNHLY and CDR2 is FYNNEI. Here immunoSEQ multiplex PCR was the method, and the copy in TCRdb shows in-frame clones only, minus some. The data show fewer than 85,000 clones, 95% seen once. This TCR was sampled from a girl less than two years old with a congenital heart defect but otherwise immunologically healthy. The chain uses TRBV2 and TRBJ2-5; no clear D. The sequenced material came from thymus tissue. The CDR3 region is CANYPETQYF. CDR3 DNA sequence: TGTGCCAACTACCCCGAGACCCAGTACTTC.